This T cell receptor (beta chain) was retrieved from a study of T-cell reconstitution after alpha-beta-depleted transplantation in children. Study-level results: Several hundred expanded graft clones reportedly were the source of alpha-beta T cells about two months after transplant.

Notes on this clonotype: Its target is unknown.

Unique molecular identifiers tagged the TCRbeta library. TCRdb called the PCR reads again in MiXCR, with one record for every CDR3 protein. Among about 600,000 distinct CDR3 sequences, roughly 13% were seen once, and the ten largest hold about 2%. The material was PBMCs, mostly from graft donor cells, obtained 360 days after TCRalphabeta/CD19-depleted stem cell transplant. This TCR derives from a male patient aged 5 to 17 who had a stem cell transplant for acute myeloid leukemia, so the T cells may come from the graft donor.

The CDR3 reads CTIPGAISYEQYF. The DNA for the CDR3 is TGCACCATACCTGGCGCGATCTCCTACGAGCAGTACTTC. The chain uses TRBV20-1 and TRBJ2-7; no clear D gene. The CDR3 is 13 amino acids. Germline assignment: CDR1 DFQATT and CDR2 SNEGSKA (reference sequence).